This T cell receptor beta chain was observed in a study of cytomegalovirus exposure and HLA in healthy donors. Study background: Approximately 85 million unique TCRs from HLA-typed donors were held in an early data release. The Caucasian-associated ancestry cluster held about 80% of roughly 370 genotyped donors.

The study's findings and limits: Specific recognition of CMV antigens was confirmed in vitro for three chains (all CMV-associated). Earlier analysis looked at TCR beta V segments, and most were productive about 87% or about 30% of the time.

CDR3 length: 19 residues. Regarding this clone: Its target is not known.

60 Vbeta and 13 Jbeta primers were used in PCR. This table comes from immunoSEQ multiplex PCR, and its TCRdb copy is limited to in-frame clones, with some not included. The sample has over 200,000 clones, 70% seen once. The gene calls are TRBV12-1 and TRBJ1-2; TRBD1 reflects the table's D call only, with no check against the DNA. TRBV12-1 is listed as a pseudogene. The sample consisted of PBMCs. This TCR was sampled from a man between 40 and 49 years old in good health and CMV-seropositive. In DNA form, the CDR3 reads TGTGCCAGCAGCCCCGACCGGGACAGGGAATTTGGGGCACTATATGGCTACACCTTC. It encodes CASSPDRDREFGALYGYTF.